This is a list of T cell receptor beta chains from one sample in a study of CD8+ T cells in alopecia areata. Libraries were prepared by immunoSEQ multiplex PCR; TCRdb keeps only in-frame clonotypes and omits some of them. The sample records around 160,000 clones, 85% to 90% being singletons. The sample in question was CD8+ T cells sorted from blood, obtained at week 0. These receptors came from a human donor with alopecia areata. The CDR3 runs from the conserved cysteine through the conserved F or W. D genes are given only for firm matches. The listing skips clone size in some rows; elsewhere it reads once, few, many or a size class.

V gene: TRBV27; J gene: TRBJ1-1; clone size: NA; D gene: TRBD1; CDR3 protein: CASFKQGPEAFF; CDR3 DNA: TGTGCCAGCTTTAAACAGGGGCCTGAAGCTTTCTTT
V gene: TRBV18; J gene: TRBJ2-7; clone size: NA; D gene: NA; CDR3 protein: CASSPEGRRTPYEQYF; CDR3 DNA: TGTGCCAGCTCACCAGAGGGACGGAGGACCCCCTACGAGCAGTACTTC
V gene: TRBV7-9; J gene: TRBJ1-1; clone size: NA; D gene: TRBD1; CDR3 protein: CASSVRTGRNTEAFF; CDR3 DNA: TGTGCCAGCAGCGTAAGGACAGGAAGGAACACTGAAGCTTTCTTT
V gene: TRBV27; J gene: TRBJ2-7; clone size: once; D gene: NA; CDR3 protein: CASSLGGRVYEQYF; CDR3 DNA: TGTGCCAGCAGTTTAGGAGGTAGGGTCTACGAGCAGTACTTC
V gene: TRBV5-1; J gene: TRBJ2-7; clone size: few; D gene: NA; CDR3 protein: CASSPAGYYEQYF; CDR3 DNA: TGCGCCAGCAGCCCCGCTGGGTACTACGAGCAGTACTTC
V gene: TRBV27; J gene: TRBJ2-7; clone size: NA; D gene: TRBD1; CDR3 protein: CASSNRGTGGPSYEQYF; CDR3 DNA: TGTGCCAGCAGTAACCGGGGGACAGGGGGCCCTTCCTACGAGCAGTACTTC
V gene: TRBV10-3; J gene: TRBJ2-1; clone size: NA; D gene: NA; CDR3 protein: CAATSSGEQFF; CDR3 DNA: TGTGCCGCGACTAGTTCGGGGGAGCAGTTCTTC
V gene: TRBV27; J gene: TRBJ1-2; clone size: NA; D gene: TRBD1; CDR3 protein: CASSPLGGQTYGYTF; CDR3 DNA: TGTGCCAGCAGTCCACTGGGGGGACAGACCTATGGCTACACCTTC
V gene: TRBV4-2; J gene: TRBJ2-7; clone size: NA; D gene: NA; CDR3 protein: CASSQTGEQYF; CDR3 DNA: TGTGCCAGCAGCCAGACAGGCGAGCAGTACTTC
V gene: TRBV2; J gene: TRBJ1-5; clone size: NA; D gene: NA; CDR3 protein: CASSPTRGCATPCYSNQPQHF; CDR3 DNA: TGTGCCAGCAGTCCCACGCGGGGATGCGCTACCCCCTGCTATAGCAATCAGCCCCAGCATTTT
V gene: TRBV21-1; J gene: TRBJ2-7; clone size: NA; D gene: NA; CDR3 protein: CASSKDKRAFCGANYEQYF; CDR3 DNA: TGTGCCAGCAGCAAAGACAAACGGGCGTTTTGTGGGGCTAATTACGAGCAGTACTTC
V gene: TRBV6-5; J gene: TRBJ2-7; clone size: once; D gene: NA; CDR3 protein: CASRVGGSAYEQYF; CDR3 DNA: TGTGCCAGCAGGGTAGGAGGGTCGGCCTACGAGCAGTACTTC
V gene: TRBV5-5; J gene: TRBJ1-5; clone size: NA; D gene: NA; CDR3 protein: CASSFGFDRSTQPQHF; CDR3 DNA: TGTGCCAGCAGCTTTGGATTCGACAGGTCTACTCAGCCCCAGCATTTT
V gene: TRBV6-1; J gene: TRBJ2-1; clone size: NA; D gene: NA; CDR3 protein: CASSEVREGVDSYNEQFF; CDR3 DNA: TGTGCCAGCAGTGAAGTTAGAGAAGGCGTTGATTCCTACAATGAGCAGTTCTTC
V gene: TRBV29-1; J gene: TRBJ1-2; clone size: NA; D gene: NA; CDR3 protein: CSVDGVPGARSYGYTF; CDR3 DNA: TGCAGCGTTGACGGGGTGCCGGGGGCGCGGAGCTATGGCTACACCTTC
V gene: TRBV29-1; J gene: TRBJ2-3; clone size: NA; D gene: TRBD1; CDR3 protein: CSVEVPGGMELDTQYF; CDR3 DNA: TGCAGCGTTGAAGTTCCAGGGGGAATGGAGCTAGATACGCAGTATTTT